This is a list of T cell receptor beta chains from one sample in a study of shared clonotypes between healthy human individuals. The method was immunoSEQ multiplex PCR; TCRdb's version includes in-frame clones alone and lacks a portion of them. The repertoire holds over 2,000,000 clones, with about 94% as singletons. The sample was naive CD8+ T cells from PBMCs. The receptor source for this set is a man between 18 and 35 years old in good health. Some clones in this sample may be carry-over from other donors' samples. The CDR3 runs from the conserved cysteine through the conserved F or W.

J | length | V | CDR3
TRBJ2-1 | 15 | TRBV5-4 | CASSFLAVRFNEQFF
TRBJ2-1 | 15 | TRBV6-1 | CASILDRVSYNEQFF
TRBJ2-3 | 13 | TRBV7-9 | CASSLVPTDTQYF
TRBJ2-1 | 17 | TRBV9 | CASSARPLAALGYEQFF
TRBJ1-2 | 17 | TRBV7-6 | CASSPEPTGRGNYGYTF
TRBJ1-1 | 14 | TRBV27 | CASSPIRTGTEAFF
TRBJ1-5 | 13 | TRBV6-1 | CATTRVSNQPQHF
TRBJ2-6 | 16 | TRBV7-8 | CASSLAYSTGANVLTF
TRBJ2-2 | 16 | TRBV5-1 | CASSWGQVRATGELFF
TRBJ2-3 | 14 | TRBV5-5 | CASSLAVDPRTQYF
TRBJ2-1 | 15 | TRBV28 | CASSPGTGPYNEQFF
TRBJ2-7 | 13 | TRBV9 | CASSVSRDGEQYF
TRBJ2-5 | 16 | TRBV11-2 | CASSLGTGTLGETQYF
TRBJ1-2 | 16 | TRBV7-9 | CASSTTSADPNYGYTF
TRBJ2-7 | 17 | TRBV9 | CASSASGRYTGEYEQYF
TRBJ1-4 | 15 | TRBV27 | CASSSTASTNEKLFF
TRBJ2-7 | 15 | TRBV5-4 | CASSFGGRYIYEQYF
TRBJ2-1 | 12 | TRBV5-4 | CASSQFSSEQFF
TRBJ2-7 | 14 | TRBV11-2 | CASSIGGGNYEQYF
TRBJ2-1 | 14 | TRBV28 | CASSLPASYNEQFF
TRBJ2-1 | 16 | TRBV7-9 | CASSRAGGRRYNEQFF
TRBJ2-3 | 16 | TRBV27 | CASSSRLAVGTDTQYF
TRBJ1-5 | 18 | TRBV15 | CATSSGTRAPILNQPQHF
TRBJ1-3 | 14 | TRBV7-9 | CASSGGVSGNTIYF
TRBJ1-2 | 13 | TRBV29-1 | CSARDRGDYGYTF
TRBJ2-5 | 15 | TRBV4-1 | CASSQEVSITETQYF
TRBJ1-2 | 12 | TRBV5-5 | CASSLTGPGYTF
TRBJ2-1 | 16 | TRBV10-3 | CAISESTDQTYNEQFF
TRBJ1-1 | 13 | TRBV19 | CASSGGLNTEAFF
TRBJ2-1 | 14 | TRBV4-2 | CASSQVKGFNEQFF
TRBJ1-2 | 14 | TRBV6-4 | CASRNDRGIDGYTF
TRBJ2-1 | 13 | TRBV7-9 | CASSPGSYNEQFF
TRBJ1-5 | 14 | TRBV5-6 | CASTVQGWNQPQHF
TRBJ2-7 | 13 | TRBV29-1 | CSVEVGRAGEQYF
TRBJ2-5 | 12 | TRBV21-1 | CASAEGLETQYF
TRBJ2-7 | 15 | TRBV28 | CASSISGTGGYEQYF
TRBJ2-5 | 14 | TRBV7-3 | CASSLTRGQAPQYF
TRBJ2-7 | 14 | TRBV10-1 | CASSPTSGSYEQYF
TRBJ2-1 | 18 | TRBV18 | CASSPKENTERRFVGLFF
TRBJ1-4 | 16 | TRBV15 | CATSGDLGLNNEKLFF
TRBJ1-2 | 12 | TRBV29-1 | CSVEGQNYGYTF
TRBJ2-7 | 14 | TRBV6-5 | CASSYSVRVYEQYF
TRBJ1-1 | 14 | TRBV28 | CASSWDSVNTEAFF
TRBJ1-2 | 17 | TRBV7-8 | CASSSIYTRDRENGYTF
TRBJ2-1 | 16 | TRBV7-8 | CASSSPVGGLDNEQFF
TRBJ2-7 | 14 | TRBV4-1 | CASSVRERGYEQYF
TRBJ1-1 | 13 | TRBV19 | CASSNRGSTEAFF
TRBJ1-3 | 15 | TRBV5-8 | CASSLTGSSGNTIYF
TRBJ2-2 | 16 | TRBV28 | CASRGESGSFHGELFF
TRBJ2-1 | 16 | TRBV4-1 | CASSFSGPSSYNEQFF
TRBJ1-1 | 16 | TRBV19 | CASSPRQGHLNTEAFF
TRBJ1-5 | 13 | TRBV21-1 | CASSKVVIFPQHF
TRBJ1-4 | 13 | TRBV2 | CASTPRDDEKLFF